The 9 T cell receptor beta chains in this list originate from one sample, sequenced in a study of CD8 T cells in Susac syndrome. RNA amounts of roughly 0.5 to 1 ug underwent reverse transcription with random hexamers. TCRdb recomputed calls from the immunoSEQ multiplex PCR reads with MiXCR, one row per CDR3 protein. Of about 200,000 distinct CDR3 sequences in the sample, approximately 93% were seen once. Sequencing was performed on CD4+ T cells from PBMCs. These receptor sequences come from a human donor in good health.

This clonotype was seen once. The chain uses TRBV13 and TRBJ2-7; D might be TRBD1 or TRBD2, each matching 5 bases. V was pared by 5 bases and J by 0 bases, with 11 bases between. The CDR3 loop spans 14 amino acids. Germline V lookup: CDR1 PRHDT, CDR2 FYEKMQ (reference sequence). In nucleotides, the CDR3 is TGTGCCAGCAGCGCTCCCGGGACCTCCTACGAGCAGTACTTC. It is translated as CASSAPGTSYEQYF.

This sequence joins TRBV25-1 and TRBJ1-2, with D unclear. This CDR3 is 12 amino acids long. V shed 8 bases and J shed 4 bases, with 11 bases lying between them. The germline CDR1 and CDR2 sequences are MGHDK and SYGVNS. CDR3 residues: CASWGFSYGYTF. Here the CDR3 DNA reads TGTGCCAGCTGGGGATTCAGCTATGGCTACACCTTC.

CDR3 residues: CASSQGLAGAQFGQETQYF. CDR3 in DNA: TGTGCCAGCAGCCAGGGACTAGCGGGGGCCCAATTCGGGCAAGAGACCCAGTACTTC. The chain carries TRBV4-2 and TRBJ2-5, with 14 bases that match TRBD2. The V gene end was trimmed by 3 bases and the J gene end by 2 bases; junction bases not matched to a gene: 11. Germline CDR1 LGHNA, CDR2 YNFKEQ. The CDR3 extends over 19 amino acids.

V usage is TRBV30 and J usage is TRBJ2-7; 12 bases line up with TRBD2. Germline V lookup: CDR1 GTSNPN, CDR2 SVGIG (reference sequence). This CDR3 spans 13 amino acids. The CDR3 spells CGASGGAKHEQYF. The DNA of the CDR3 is TGTGGGGCTAGCGGGGGGGCAAAGCACGAGCAGTACTTC.

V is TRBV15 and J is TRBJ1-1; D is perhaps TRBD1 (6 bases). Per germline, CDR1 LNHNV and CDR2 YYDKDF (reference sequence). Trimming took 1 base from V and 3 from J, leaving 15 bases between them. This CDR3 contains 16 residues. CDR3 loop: CATSRGIGGAYTEAFF. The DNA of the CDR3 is TGTGCCACCAGCAGAGGCATAGGGGGTGCGTACACTGAAGCTTTCTTT.

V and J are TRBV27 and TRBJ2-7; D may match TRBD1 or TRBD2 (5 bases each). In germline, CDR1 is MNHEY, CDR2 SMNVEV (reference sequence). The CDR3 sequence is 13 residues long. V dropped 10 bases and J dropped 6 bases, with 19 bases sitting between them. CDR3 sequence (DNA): TGTGCCACCACCGGGACGGCTAACGCCGAGCAGTACTTC. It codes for CATTGTANAEQYF.

The CDR3 protein is CASSLVRGAKNIQYF. CDR3 DNA: TGTGCCAGCAGTTTAGTCCGAGGCGCCAAAAACATTCAGTACTTC. The rearrangement joins TRBV28 to TRBJ2-4; D not resolved. V lost 2 bases, J lost 1 base, and 9 bases lay in between. Germline CDR1 reads MDHEN; CDR2 reads SYDVKM. CDR3 length: 15 amino acids.

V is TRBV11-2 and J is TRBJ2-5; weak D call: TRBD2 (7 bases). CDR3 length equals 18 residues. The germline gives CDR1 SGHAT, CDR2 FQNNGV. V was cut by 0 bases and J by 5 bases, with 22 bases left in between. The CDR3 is CASSLDWVGRGLRETQYF. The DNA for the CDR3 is TGTGCCAGCAGCTTAGATTGGGTGGGCAGGGGACTACGGGAGACCCAGTACTTC.

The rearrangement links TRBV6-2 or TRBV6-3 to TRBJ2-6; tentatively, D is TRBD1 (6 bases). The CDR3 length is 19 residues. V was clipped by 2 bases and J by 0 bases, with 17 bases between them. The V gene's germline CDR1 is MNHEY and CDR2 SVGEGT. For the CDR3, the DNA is TGTGCCAGCAGTTACCCACAGGGCGCAGGTTACTCTGGGGCCAACGTCCTGACTTTC. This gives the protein CASSYPQGAGYSGANVLTF.